Shown below are 27 T cell receptor beta chains from a single sample sequenced in a study of blood T cell repertoires in COVID-19. TCRdb keeps only in-frame clones here, not all; method: immunoSEQ multiplex PCR. The sample lists approximately 200,000 clones; around 89% were seen once. Sequencing used peripheral blood. The receptors were sampled from a woman under 40 with acute or convalescent COVID-19.

V usage is TRBV27 and J usage is TRBJ1-6, with D possibly TRBD1 on 6 matching bases. This CDR3 region has 13 residues. Trimming removed 8 bases at V and 7 bases at J, with 12 bases between. Germline V CDR1 and CDR2: MNHEY, SMNVEV (reference sequence). In nucleotides, the CDR3 is TGTGCCAGCTCGGACAGATGGAATTCACCCCTCCACTTT. Protein sequence: CASSDRWNSPLHF.

This sequence joins TRBV6-1 and TRBJ1-1; D might be TRBD1 (5 bases). This CDR3 is built from 13 residues. Trimming pared 0 bases from V and 10 bases from J, leaving 12 bases between. Germline V CDR1 and CDR2: MNHNS, SASEGT. The CDR3 coding sequence is TGTGCCAGCAGTGAAGCGAGGCCAGGGTTAGCTTTCTTT. Its protein is CASSEARPGLAFF.

This chain uses TRBV7-8 with TRBJ1-1; D may be TRBD1 (6 bases). V shed 5 bases and J shed 3 bases, with 19 bases lying between them. The CDR3 length is 16 residues. Germline lookup yields CDR1 SGHVS and CDR2 FQNEAQ. The CDR3 sequence: CASSARDFGGHTEAFF. The CDR3 nucleotides read TGTGCCAGCAGCGCGAGAGATTTTGGGGGCCACACTGAAGCTTTCTTT.

V and J are TRBV7-9 and TRBJ2-3, with D tentatively TRBD1 (6 bases). This CDR3 has 12 amino acids. Trimming removed 5 bases at V and 5 bases at J, with 8 bases between. CDR1 and CDR2 (germline): SEHNR, FQNEAQ (reference sequence). Here the CDR3 reads CASSAGVDTQYF. The DNA of the CDR3 is TGTGCCAGCAGCGCAGGGGTAGATACGCAGTATTTT.

This rearrangement joins TRBV10-3 to TRBJ2-1, with no clear D. CDR1 is ENHRY and CDR2 is SYGVKD in the germline V gene. This CDR3 is 14 amino acids long. The V end lost 0 bases, the J end lost 3 bases, and 6 bases lay between the germline ends. CDR3: CAISESQNYNEQFF. The DNA for the CDR3 is TGTGCCATCAGTGAGTCGCAGAACTACAATGAGCAGTTCTTC.

The chain links TRBV15 to TRBJ2-1; possibly TRBD2 for D (6 bases). This CDR3 contains 20 residues. Germline V lookup: CDR1 LNHNV, CDR2 YYDKDF (reference sequence). V shed 1 base and J shed 0 bases, with 22 bases lying between them. CDR3 sequence (DNA): TGTGCCACCAGCAGAGCCGGGACCTTAAACATGCGGGGCTCCTACAATGAGCAGTTCTTC. It is translated as CATSRAGTLNMRGSYNEQFF.

The chain combines TRBV6-5 with TRBJ2-5, with 8 bases aligning to TRBD1. Germline-derived CDR1 and CDR2 are MNHEY and SVGAGI. This CDR3 is built from 13 residues. V was clipped by 7 bases and J by 9 bases; unmatched bases: 10. Here the CDR3 reads CASNHRGAVAQYF. Written as DNA, the CDR3 is TGTGCCAGCAATCACAGGGGGGCGGTGGCCCAGTACTTC.

Only a few counts were recorded for this clone. This chain uses TRBV10-3 with TRBJ1-1; D gene ambiguous. The CDR3 has 12 residues. The germline V and J ends were trimmed by 4 bases and 14 bases, with 17 bases remaining between them. Germline lookup yields CDR1 ENHRY and CDR2 SYGVKD. The CDR3 loop reads CAISVLGSAWFF. CDR3 DNA: TGTGCCATCAGTGTGTTGGGCAGTGCGTGGTTCTTT.

The chain carries TRBV11-3 and TRBJ1-5; the match to TRBD1 covers 7 bases. In germline, CDR1 is SGHNT, CDR2 YENEEA. With 1 base clipped from V and 0 bases from J, the junction kept 15 bases outside the gene matches. The CDR3 contains 20 residues. The chain's CDR3 is CASSLVVQGHLFVSNQPQHF. CDR3 bases: TGTGCCAGCAGCTTAGTAGTACAGGGGCATTTATTTGTTAGCAATCAGCCCCAGCATTTT.

The chain uses TRBV10-3 and TRBJ2-1; TRBD2 matches 8 bases. Unmatched junction bases numbered 3, after V lost 3 bases and J lost 8 bases. The CDR3 runs to 13 residues. Germline V CDR1 and CDR2: ENHRY, SYGVKD. The CDR3 bases are TGTGCCATCAGTGATTTGCGGGGGGATGAGCAGTTCTTC. Translation gives CAISDLRGDEQFF.

The chain is built from TRBV10-2 and TRBJ1-1; TRBD1 agrees at 9 bases. The J segment lost 5 bases and the V segment lost 8 bases, leaving 9 bases of the junction unmatched. The CDR3 covers 14 residues. Per the germline V gene, CDR1 is WSHSY and CDR2 is SAAADI. CDR3 residues: CASVPGQGLTEAFF. CDR3 DNA sequence: TGCGCCAGCGTACCGGGACAGGGTCTTACTGAAGCTTTCTTT.

The chain employs TRBV30 and TRBJ2-7, with TRBD2 identical over 13 bases. This CDR3 has 16 residues. V trimming: 0 bases; J trimming: 2 bases; junction bases outside the gene matches: 4. Germline lookup yields CDR1 GTSNPN and CDR2 SVGIG (reference sequence). CDR3 loop: CAWSVLAGGPPYEQYF. In nucleotides, the CDR3 is TGTGCCTGGAGTGTACTAGCGGGAGGGCCTCCCTACGAGCAGTACTTC.

The V and J genes are TRBV5-4 and TRBJ2-2, with D uncertain. V was pared by 0 bases and J by 5 bases, with 8 bases between. The CDR3 sequence is 14 residues long. Germline CDR1 SGHNT, CDR2 YYREEE (reference sequence). CDR3 amino acids: CASSLVATTGELFF. The CDR3 DNA follows: TGTGCCAGCAGCTTGGTTGCAACAACCGGGGAGCTGTTTTTT.

Regarding this clone: The junction and the germline gene differ at one end; a read error may be behind it. V usage is TRBV6-2 or TRBV6-3 and J usage is TRBJ2-7; 9 bases are a match to TRBD1. The CDR3 spans 11 residues. Germline CDR1 and CDR2: MNHEY and SVGEGT. The chain's CDR3 is CASSYPGTGSF. Here the CDR3 DNA reads TGTGCCAGCAGTTACCCAGGGACAGGGAGTTTC.

The rearrangement links TRBV2 to TRBJ1-4, with 7 bases aligning to TRBD1. With 8 bases clipped from V and 7 bases from J, the junction kept 10 bases outside the gene matches. CDR1 is SNHLY and CDR2 is FYNNEI in the germline V gene. The length of the CDR3 is 14 residues. In DNA, the CDR3 is TGTGCCAGCCGATCGTCAGGGGGGTCTGAAAAACTGTTTTTT. It codes for CASRSSGGSEKLFF.

The rearrangement uses TRBV5-1 and TRBJ1-2; D possibly corresponds to TRBD1 (6 bases). The germline CDR1 and CDR2 sequences are SGHRS and YFSETQ. V lost 2 bases, J lost 5 bases, and 16 bases lay in between. The CDR3 loop spans 15 amino acids. The DNA of the CDR3 is TGCGCCAGCAGCTTAGGACAGAGTAACCCTTATGGCTACACCTTC. It codes for CASSLGQSNPYGYTF.

The chain couples TRBV28 to TRBJ1-3, with D tentatively TRBD1 (5 bases). CDR1 is MDHEN, CDR2 SYDVKM, per germline. This CDR3 contains 13 residues. Trimming pared 10 bases from V and 7 bases from J, leaving 17 bases between. CDR3 loop: CATYGGEGNTIYF. CDR3 DNA sequence: TGTGCCACCTACGGGGGGGAGGGCAACACCATATATTTT.

V and J are TRBV11-2 and TRBJ2-1, with D maybe TRBD2 (5 bases). This CDR3 is 13 amino acids long. The V gene's germline CDR1 is SGHAT and CDR2 FQNNGV. The germline V and J ends were trimmed by 0 bases and 12 bases, with 12 bases remaining between them. CDR3 DNA: TGTGCCAGCAGCTTAGATCTTAGGCGGGCGCAGTTCTTC. It yields the protein CASSLDLRRAQFF.

The rearrangement uses TRBV6-5 and TRBJ2-1, with D perhaps TRBD1 (6 bases). The CDR3 extends over 14 amino acids. Germline V lookup: CDR1 MNHEY, CDR2 SVGAGI. V shed 10 bases and J shed 0 bases, with 13 bases lying between them. The CDR3 DNA follows: TGTGCCACTCACCTACAGGGCTCCTACAATGAGCAGTTCTTC. It translates to CATHLQGSYNEQFF.

CDR3 in amino acids: CASYEGHFHTDTQYF. CDR3 DNA sequence: TGTGCCAGCTACGAGGGACACTTTCACACAGATACGCAGTATTTT. The V and J genes are TRBV2 and TRBJ2-3, with a possible D match to TRBD1 (6 bases). V was clipped by 8 bases and J by 2 bases, with 17 bases between them. The length of the CDR3 is 15 residues. Looked up from germline, CDR1 is SNHLY and CDR2 is FYNNEI.

This chain uses TRBV29-1 with TRBJ2-5; 9 bases are shared with TRBD2. The CDR3 contains 14 residues. The germline CDR1 and CDR2 sequences are SQVTM and ANQGSEA. Germline trimming cut 1 base from V and 4 bases from J; bases unmatched to any gene: 4. CDR3 loop: CSVEAAGGGETQYF. The CDR3 DNA reads TGCAGCGTTGAAGCCGCGGGAGGGGGAGAGACCCAGTACTTC. Together with reference TRBV29-1 and TRBJ2-5, the CDR3 gives the full variable domain: SAVISQKPSRDICQRGTSLTIQCQVDSQVTMMFWYRQQPGQSLTLIATANQGSEATYESGFVIDKFPISRPNLTFSTLTVSNMSPEDSSIYLCSVEAAGGGETQYFGPGTRLLVL.

V usage is TRBV19 and J usage is TRBJ2-3, with D tentatively TRBD2 (6 bases). This CDR3 region has 13 residues. CDR1 and CDR2 (germline): LNHDA, SQIVND (reference sequence). Trimming shortened V by 7 bases and J by 6 bases, and 14 bases separated the two germline ends. CDR3 nucleotide sequence: TGTGCCAGTAATCGGGAGAAAGGGGATACGCAGTATTTT. It is translated as CASNREKGDTQYF. The full variable domain, in which reference TRBV19 and TRBJ2-3 provide the parts outside the CDR3, is DGGITQSPKYLFRKEGQNVTLSCEQNLNHDAMYWYRQDPGQGLRLIYYSQIVNDFQKGDIAEGYSVSREKKESFPLTVTSAQKNPTAFYLCASNREKGDTQYFGPGTRLTVL.

The CDR3 bases are TGTGCCACCAGTGACCGGGGACAGACCTATGGCTACACCTTC. This sequence encodes CATSDRGQTYGYTF. The chain links TRBV24-1 to TRBJ1-2; the match to TRBD1 covers 7 bases. CDR1 is KGHDR and CDR2 is SFDVKD in the germline V gene. The CDR3 spans 14 residues. Losses at the gene ends were 4 bases for V and 4 bases for J; bases not matched to a gene: 5.

This sequence joins TRBV6-5 and TRBJ1-2, with TRBD1 identical over 9 bases. CDR1 and CDR2 (germline): MNHEY, SVGAGI. There are 12 residues in the CDR3. Trimming at V came to 11 bases and at J to 4 bases, leaving 5 bases not matched to a gene. The CDR3 here is CAVQGAAYGYTF. The CDR3 DNA sequence: TGTGCCGTACAGGGGGCCGCCTATGGCTACACCTTC.

This chain uses TRBV28 with TRBJ1-1; 7 bases line up with TRBD1. The length of the CDR3 is 14 residues. The ends lost 5 bases at V and 1 base at J; junction bases unmatched: 4. Germline V gene sequence: CDR1 MDHEN, CDR2 SYDVKM. The CDR3 coding sequence is TGTGCCAGCAGTCCACGGACAGGGAACACTGAAGCTTTCTTT. Amino acid sequence: CASSPRTGNTEAFF.

The V and J genes are TRBV5-1 and TRBJ2-3; D is unresolved. The germline gives CDR1 SGHRS, CDR2 YFSETQ. Trimming pared 7 bases from V and 0 bases from J, leaving 12 bases between. This CDR3 has 14 amino acids. CDR3 residues: CASFSASSTDTQYF. The CDR3 coding sequence is TGCGCCAGCTTTAGTGCCTCTAGCACAGATACGCAGTATTTT.

V gene TRBV4-2 combines with J gene TRBJ2-3; 7 bases are shared with TRBD2. The V gene end was trimmed by 0 bases and the J gene end by 5 bases; junction bases not matched to a gene: 8. This CDR3 has 16 amino acids. Germline V lookup: CDR1 LGHNA, CDR2 YNFKEQ. The CDR3 loop reads CASSQDLAGVRDTQYF. The CDR3 DNA reads TGTGCCAGCAGCCAAGATCTCGCGGGAGTGAGAGATACGCAGTATTTT.